This TCR beta chain came from a study of blood T cell repertoires in COVID-19. Study information: Sites across the United States, Italy and Spain contributed samples from acute and convalescent COVID-19. The cDNA or gDNA used as material had been derived from T cells, B-cell-depleted T cells, or PBMCs.

Source study methods: Estimates of nucleated cell counts were drawn from the amplification of reference gene primers. Clones were read by immunoSEQ multiplex PCR, and TCRdb kept only the in-frame ones, dropping some. The V and J calls and the clone size are those of that table, but D and trimming were determined from the DNA. Of roughly 100,000 clones in the sample, 75% to 90% were seen once. The specimen sequenced was peripheral blood. This receptor was taken from a man older than 75 with acute or convalescent COVID-19.

The CDR3 is CASSTYRGRNNEQFF. CDR3 in DNA: TGTGCCAGCAGCACCTACAGGGGGCGAAACAATGAGCAGTTCTTC. This chain uses TRBV7-2 with TRBJ2-1; 9 bases are shared with TRBD1. CDR3 length equals 15 residues. The germline CDR1 and CDR2 sequences are SGHTA and FQGNSA. The junction had 7 bases not matched to a gene; V was cut back by 5 bases and J by 5 bases.